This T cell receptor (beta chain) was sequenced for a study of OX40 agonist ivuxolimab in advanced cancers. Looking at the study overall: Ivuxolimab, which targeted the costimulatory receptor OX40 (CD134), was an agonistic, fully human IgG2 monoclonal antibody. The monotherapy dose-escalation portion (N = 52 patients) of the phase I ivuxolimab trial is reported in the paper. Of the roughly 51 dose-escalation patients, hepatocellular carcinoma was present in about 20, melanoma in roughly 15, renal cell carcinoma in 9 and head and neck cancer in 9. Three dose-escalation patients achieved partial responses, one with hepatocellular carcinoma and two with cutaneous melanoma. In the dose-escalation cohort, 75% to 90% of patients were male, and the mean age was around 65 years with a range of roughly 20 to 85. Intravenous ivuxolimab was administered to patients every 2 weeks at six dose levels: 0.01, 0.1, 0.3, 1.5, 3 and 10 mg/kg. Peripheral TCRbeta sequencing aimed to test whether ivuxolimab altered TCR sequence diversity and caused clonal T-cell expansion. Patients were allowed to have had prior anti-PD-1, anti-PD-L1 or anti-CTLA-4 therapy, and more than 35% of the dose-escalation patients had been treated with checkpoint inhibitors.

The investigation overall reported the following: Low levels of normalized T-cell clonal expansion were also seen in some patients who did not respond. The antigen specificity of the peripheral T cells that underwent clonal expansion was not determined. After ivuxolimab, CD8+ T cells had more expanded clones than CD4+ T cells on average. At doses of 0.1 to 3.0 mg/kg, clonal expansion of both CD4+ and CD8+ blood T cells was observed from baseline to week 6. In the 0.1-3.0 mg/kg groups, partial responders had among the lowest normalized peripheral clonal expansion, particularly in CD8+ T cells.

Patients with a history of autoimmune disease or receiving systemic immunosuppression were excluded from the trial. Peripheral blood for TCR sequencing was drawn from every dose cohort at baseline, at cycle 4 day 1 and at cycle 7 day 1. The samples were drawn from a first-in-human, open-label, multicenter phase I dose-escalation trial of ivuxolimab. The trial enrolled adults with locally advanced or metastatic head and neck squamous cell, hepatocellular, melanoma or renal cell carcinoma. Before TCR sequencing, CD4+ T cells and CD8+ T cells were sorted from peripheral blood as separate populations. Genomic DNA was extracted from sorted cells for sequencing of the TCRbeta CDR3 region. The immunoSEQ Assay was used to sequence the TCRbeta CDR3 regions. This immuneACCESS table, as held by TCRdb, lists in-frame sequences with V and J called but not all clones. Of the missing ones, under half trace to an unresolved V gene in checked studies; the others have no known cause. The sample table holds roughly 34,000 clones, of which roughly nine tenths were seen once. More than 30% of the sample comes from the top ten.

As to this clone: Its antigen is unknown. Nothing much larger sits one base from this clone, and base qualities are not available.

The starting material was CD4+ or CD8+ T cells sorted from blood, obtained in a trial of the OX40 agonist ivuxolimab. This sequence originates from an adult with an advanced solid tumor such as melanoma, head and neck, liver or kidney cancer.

The DNA is TGTGCCAGCAGCTCGGGGGCTAATGAAGCTTTCTTT. Translated, this is CASSSGANEAFF. Recombination linked TRBV9 to TRBJ1-1; possibly the D gene is TRBD1, per 6 matching bases. Per the germline V gene, SGDLS is the CDR1 and YYNGEE is the CDR2. Relative to germline, V is 4 bases shorter and J is 7 bases shorter, with 11 bases between their ends. Taken from cysteine to phenylalanine, the CDR3 has 12 residues. The CDR3 DNA has 36 bases and is translated from base 1.